This T cell receptor beta chain was found in a study of STAT3 mutations in large granular lymphocyte leukemia. Of note for this clone: The target antigen is unknown. Other DNA sequences in the same sample also yield this CDR3.

The V gene's germline CDR1 is MNHEY and CDR2 SVGAGI. The CDR3 contains 14 residues. V was trimmed by 5 bases and J by 2 bases, leaving 12 bases between them. TCRdb's table, derived via immunoSEQ multiplex PCR, lists solely in-frame clones and lacks some. The sample has about 5,200 clones, around 70% seen once. General study findings and limits: At least one immunodominant TCR beta clonotype appeared in every T-cell large granular lymphocyte leukemia patient. In several patients, dominant TCR clone burden exceeded STAT3 mutant burden. After therapy, about 30% of the 18 patients switched clonotypes, all new clones STAT3 wild type.

The sample consisted of PBMCs. This chain joins TRBV6-5 and TRBJ1-1; D possibly corresponds to TRBD1 (6 bases). This clonotype originated in a human donor with T large granular lymphocyte leukemia. Some clones in this sample may be carry-over from other donors' samples. CDR3 protein: CASSPSQGNTEAFF. The CDR3, as DNA: TGTGCCAGCAGTCCATCACAGGGAAACACTGAAGCTTTCTTT.